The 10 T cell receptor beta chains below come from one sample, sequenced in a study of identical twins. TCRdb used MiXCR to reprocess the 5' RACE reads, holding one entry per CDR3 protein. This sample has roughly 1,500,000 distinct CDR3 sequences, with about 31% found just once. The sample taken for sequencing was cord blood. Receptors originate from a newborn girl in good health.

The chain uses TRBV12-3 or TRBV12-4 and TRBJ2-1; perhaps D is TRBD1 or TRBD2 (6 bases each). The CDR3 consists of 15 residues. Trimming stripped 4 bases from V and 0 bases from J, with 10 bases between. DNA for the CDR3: TGTGCCAGCAGTTCGGGGGCAGTCTCCTACAATGAGCAGTTCTTC. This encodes CASSSGAVSYNEQFF.

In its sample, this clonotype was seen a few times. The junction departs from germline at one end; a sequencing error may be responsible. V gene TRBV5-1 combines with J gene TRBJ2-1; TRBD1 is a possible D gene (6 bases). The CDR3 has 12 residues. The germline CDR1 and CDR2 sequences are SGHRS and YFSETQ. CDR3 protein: CASSPGANEKFF. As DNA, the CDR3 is TGCGCCAGCAGCCCAGGGGCGAATGAGAAGTTCTTC.

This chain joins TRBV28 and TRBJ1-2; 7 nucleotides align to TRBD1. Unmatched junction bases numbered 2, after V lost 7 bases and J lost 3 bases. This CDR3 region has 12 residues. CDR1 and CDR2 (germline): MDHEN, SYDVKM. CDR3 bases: TGTGCCAGCATCCAGGGGGACTATGGCTACACCTTC. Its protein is CASIQGDYGYTF.

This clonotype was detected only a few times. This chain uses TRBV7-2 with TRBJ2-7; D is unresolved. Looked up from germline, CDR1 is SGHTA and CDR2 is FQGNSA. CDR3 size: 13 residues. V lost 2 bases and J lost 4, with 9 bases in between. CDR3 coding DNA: TGTGCCAGCAGCTTACCAAATGGTTACGAGCAGTACTTC. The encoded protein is CASSLPNGYEQYF.

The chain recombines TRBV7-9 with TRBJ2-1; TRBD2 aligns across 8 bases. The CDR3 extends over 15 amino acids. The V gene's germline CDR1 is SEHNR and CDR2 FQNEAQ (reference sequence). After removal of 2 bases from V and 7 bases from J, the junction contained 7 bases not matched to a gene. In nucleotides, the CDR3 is TGTGCCAGCAGCTTAAGCGGGGGTTACTTTAATGAGCAGTTCTTC. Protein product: CASSLSGGYFNEQFF.

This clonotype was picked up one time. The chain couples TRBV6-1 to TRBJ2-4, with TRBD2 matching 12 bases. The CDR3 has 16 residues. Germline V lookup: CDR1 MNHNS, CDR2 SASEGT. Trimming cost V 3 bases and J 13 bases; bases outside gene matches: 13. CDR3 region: CASSDPGLAGTNEQYF. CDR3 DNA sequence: TGTGCCAGCAGTGATCCGGGACTAGCGGGTACAAATGAGCAGTACTTC.

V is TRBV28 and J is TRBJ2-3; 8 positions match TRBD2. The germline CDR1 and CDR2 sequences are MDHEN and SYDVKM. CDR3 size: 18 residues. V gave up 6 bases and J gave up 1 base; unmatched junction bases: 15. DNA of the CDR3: TGTGCCAGCAGCCGTAGGGTAGCGGGGATCGGGGGCACAGATACGCAGTATTTT. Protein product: CASSRRVAGIGGTDTQYF.

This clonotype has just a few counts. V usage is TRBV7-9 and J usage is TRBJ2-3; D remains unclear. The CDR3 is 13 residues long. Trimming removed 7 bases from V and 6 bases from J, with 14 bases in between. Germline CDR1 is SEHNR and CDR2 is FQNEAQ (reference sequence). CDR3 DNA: TGTGCCAGCAACTTTCGCCTCGGGGATACGCAGTATTTT. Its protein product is CASNFRLGDTQYF.

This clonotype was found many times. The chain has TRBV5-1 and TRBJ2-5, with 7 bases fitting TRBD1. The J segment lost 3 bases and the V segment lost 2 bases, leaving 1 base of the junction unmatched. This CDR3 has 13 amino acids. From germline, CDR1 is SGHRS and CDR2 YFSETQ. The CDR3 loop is CASSLTGEETQYF. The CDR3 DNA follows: TGCGCCAGCAGCTTAACAGGGGAAGAGACCCAGTACTTC.

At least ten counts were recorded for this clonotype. In nucleotides, the CDR3 is TGTGCCAGCAGCTTAATCCGGCGCCCTTACGAGCAGTACTTC. Encoded protein: CASSLIRRPYEQYF. The V gene is TRBV11-2, the J gene TRBJ2-7; D call uncertain. The length of the CDR3 is 14 residues. Looked up from germline, CDR1 is SGHAT and CDR2 is FQNNGV. Trimming pared 2 bases from V and 4 bases from J, leaving 12 bases between.